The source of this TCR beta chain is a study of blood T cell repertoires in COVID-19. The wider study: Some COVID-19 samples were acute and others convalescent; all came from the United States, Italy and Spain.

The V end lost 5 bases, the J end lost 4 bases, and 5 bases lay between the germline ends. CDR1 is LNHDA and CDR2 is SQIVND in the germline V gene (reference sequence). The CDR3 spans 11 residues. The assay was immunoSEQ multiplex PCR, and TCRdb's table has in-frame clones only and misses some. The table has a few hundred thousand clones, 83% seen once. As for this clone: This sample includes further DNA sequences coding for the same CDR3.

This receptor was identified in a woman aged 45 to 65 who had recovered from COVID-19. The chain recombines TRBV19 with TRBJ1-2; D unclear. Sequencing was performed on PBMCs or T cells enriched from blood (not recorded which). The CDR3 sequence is CASSLSYGYTF. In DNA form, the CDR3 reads TGTGCCAGTAGTTTGAGCTATGGCTACACCTTC.